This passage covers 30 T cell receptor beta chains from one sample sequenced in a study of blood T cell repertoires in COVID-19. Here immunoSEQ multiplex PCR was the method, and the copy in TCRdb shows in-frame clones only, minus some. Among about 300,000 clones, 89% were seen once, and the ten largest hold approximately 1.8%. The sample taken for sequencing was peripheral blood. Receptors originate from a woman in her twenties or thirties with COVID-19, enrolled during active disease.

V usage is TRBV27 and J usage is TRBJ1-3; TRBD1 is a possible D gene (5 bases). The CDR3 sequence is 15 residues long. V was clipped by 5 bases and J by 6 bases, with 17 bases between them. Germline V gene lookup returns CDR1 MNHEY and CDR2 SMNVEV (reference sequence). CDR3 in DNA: TGTGCCAGCAGTCAGAACGGGGGGAGTTTAAACACCATATATTTT. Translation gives CASSQNGGSLNTIYF.

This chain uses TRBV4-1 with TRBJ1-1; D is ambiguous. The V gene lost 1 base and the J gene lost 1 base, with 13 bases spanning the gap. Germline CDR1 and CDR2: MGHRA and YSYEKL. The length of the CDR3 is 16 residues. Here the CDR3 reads CASSQGMARRNTEAFF. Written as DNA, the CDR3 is TGCGCCAGCAGCCAAGGTATGGCCCGTCGGAACACTGAAGCTTTCTTT.

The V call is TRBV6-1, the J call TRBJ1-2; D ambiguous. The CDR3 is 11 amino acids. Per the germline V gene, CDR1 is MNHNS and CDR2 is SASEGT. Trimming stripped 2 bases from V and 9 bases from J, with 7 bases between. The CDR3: CASSEFNSYTF. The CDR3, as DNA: TGTGCCAGCAGTGAATTTAATAGCTACACCTTC.

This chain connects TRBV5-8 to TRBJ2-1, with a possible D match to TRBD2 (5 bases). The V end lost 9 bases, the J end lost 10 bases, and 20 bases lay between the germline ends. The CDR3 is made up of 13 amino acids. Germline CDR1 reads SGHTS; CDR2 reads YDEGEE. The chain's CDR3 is CATFAGSEEEQFF. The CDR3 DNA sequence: TGTGCCACCTTCGCGGGCTCCGAGGAAGAGCAGTTCTTC.

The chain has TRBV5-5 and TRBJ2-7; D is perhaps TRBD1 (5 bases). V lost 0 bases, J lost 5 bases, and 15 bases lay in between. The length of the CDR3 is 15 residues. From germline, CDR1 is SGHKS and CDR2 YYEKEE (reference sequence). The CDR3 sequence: CASSLVLSGINEQYF. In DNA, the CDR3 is TGTGCCAGCAGCTTGGTTTTGTCAGGGATTAACGAGCAGTACTTC. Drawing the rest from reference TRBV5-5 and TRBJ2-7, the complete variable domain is DAGVTQSPTHLIKTRGQQVTLRCSPISGHKSVSWYQQVLGQGPQFIFQYYEKEERGRGNFPDRFSARQFPNYSSELNVNALLLGDSALYLCASSLVLSGINEQYFGPGTRLTVT.

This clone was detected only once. The CDR3 sequence: CSVEATGIGTEAFF. CDR3 bases: TGCAGCGTTGAAGCGACAGGGATAGGCACTGAAGCTTTCTTT. This chain links TRBV29-1 with TRBJ1-1; 7 bases fit TRBD1. The CDR3 is made up of 14 amino acids. V shed 1 base, J shed 4 bases, and the junction held 6 bases outside the gene matches. The V gene's germline CDR1 is SQVTM and CDR2 ANQGSEA.

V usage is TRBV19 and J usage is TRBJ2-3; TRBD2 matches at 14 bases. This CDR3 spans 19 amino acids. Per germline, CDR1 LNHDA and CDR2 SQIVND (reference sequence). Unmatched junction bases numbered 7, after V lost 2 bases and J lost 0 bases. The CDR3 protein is CASSIRARTSGGSTDTQYF. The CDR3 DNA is TGTGCCAGTAGTATACGGGCTCGGACTAGCGGGGGGAGCACAGATACGCAGTATTTT.

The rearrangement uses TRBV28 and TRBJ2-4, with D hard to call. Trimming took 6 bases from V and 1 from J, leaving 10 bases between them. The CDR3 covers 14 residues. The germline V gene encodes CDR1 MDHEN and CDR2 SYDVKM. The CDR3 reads CASSRSYAKNIQYF. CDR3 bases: TGTGCCAGCAGCCGGAGTTACGCCAAAAACATTCAGTACTTC.

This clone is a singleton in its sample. CDR3 DNA: TGTGCCACTAACAGGGTCAGGAACACTGAAGCTTTCTTT. Its translation: CATNRVRNTEAFF. This chain links TRBV2 with TRBJ1-1; D perhaps matches TRBD1 (6 bases). The ends were cut back, 10 bases at V and 1 base at J, with 13 bases in the middle. The CDR3 sequence is 13 residues long. CDR1 is SNHLY and CDR2 is FYNNEI in the germline V gene. The variable domain in full, with the rest retrieved from reference TRBV2 and TRBJ1-1, is EPEVTQTPSHQVTQMGQEVILRCVPISNHLYFYWYRQILGQKVEFLVSFYNNEISEKSEIFDDQFSVERPDGSNFTLKIRSTKLEDSAMYFCATNRVRNTEAFFGQGTRLTVV.

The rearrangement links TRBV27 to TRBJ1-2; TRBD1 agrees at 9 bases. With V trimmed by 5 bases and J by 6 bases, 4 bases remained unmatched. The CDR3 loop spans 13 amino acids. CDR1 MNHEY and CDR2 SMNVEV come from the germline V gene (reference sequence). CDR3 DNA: TGTGCCAGCAGTAAACGACAGGGGGATGGCTACACCTTC. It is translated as CASSKRQGDGYTF.

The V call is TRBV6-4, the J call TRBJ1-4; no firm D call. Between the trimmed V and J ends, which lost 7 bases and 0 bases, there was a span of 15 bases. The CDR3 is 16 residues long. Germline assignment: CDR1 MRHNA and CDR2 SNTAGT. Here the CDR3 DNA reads TGTGCCAGCACACGGGGAGGGTTTGCAACTAATGAAAAACTGTTTTTT. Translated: CASTRGGFATNEKLFF.

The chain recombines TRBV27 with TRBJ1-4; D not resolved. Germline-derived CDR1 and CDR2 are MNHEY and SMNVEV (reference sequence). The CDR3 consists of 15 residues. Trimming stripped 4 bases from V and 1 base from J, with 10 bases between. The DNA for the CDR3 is TGTGCCAGCAGTTCTCCGGGTAGAACTAATGAAAAACTGTTTTTT. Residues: CASSSPGRTNEKLFF.

The CDR3 loop reads CASSTAMNTEAFF. The CDR3, as DNA: TGTGCCAGTAGTACCGCGATGAACACTGAAGCTTTCTTT. The chain uses TRBV19 and TRBJ1-1; D is unresolved. The germline gives CDR1 LNHDA, CDR2 SQIVND (reference sequence). Trimming pared 4 bases from V and 0 bases from J, leaving 6 bases between. This CDR3 spans 13 amino acids.

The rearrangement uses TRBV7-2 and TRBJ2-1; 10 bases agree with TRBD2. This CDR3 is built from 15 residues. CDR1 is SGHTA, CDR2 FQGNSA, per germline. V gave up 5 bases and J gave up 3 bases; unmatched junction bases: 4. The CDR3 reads CASSRSGGVYNEQFF. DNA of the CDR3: TGTGCCAGCAGCCGGAGCGGGGGGGTCTACAATGAGCAGTTCTTC.

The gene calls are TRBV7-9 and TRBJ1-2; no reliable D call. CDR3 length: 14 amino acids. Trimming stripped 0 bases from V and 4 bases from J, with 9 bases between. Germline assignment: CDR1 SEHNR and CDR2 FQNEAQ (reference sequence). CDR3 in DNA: TGTGCCAGCAGCTTAGCGCAGGTTTTCTATGGCTACACCTTC. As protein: CASSLAQVFYGYTF.

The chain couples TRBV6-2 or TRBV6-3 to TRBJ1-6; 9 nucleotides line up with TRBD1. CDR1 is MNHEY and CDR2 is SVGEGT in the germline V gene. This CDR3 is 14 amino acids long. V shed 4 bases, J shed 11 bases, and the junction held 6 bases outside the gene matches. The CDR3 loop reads CASSWGTGTAPLHF. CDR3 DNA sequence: TGTGCCAGCAGTTGGGGGACAGGGACGGCACCCCTCCACTTT.

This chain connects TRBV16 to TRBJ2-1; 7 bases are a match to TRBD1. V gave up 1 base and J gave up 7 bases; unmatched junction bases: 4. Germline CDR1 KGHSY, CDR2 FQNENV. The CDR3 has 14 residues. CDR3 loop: CASSQWQGVNEQFF. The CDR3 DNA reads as TGTGCCAGCAGCCAATGGCAGGGGGTAAATGAGCAGTTCTTC.

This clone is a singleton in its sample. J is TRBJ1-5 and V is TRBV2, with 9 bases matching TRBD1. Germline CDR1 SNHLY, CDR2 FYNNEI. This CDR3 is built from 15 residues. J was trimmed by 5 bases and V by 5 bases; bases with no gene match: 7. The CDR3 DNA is TGTGCCAGCAGTCAGGACAGGGGTTATGATCAGCCCCAGCATTTT. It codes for CASSQDRGYDQPQHF. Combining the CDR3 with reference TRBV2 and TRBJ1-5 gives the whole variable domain EPEVTQTPSHQVTQMGQEVILRCVPISNHLYFYWYRQILGQKVEFLVSFYNNEISEKSEIFDDQFSVERPDGSNFTLKIRSTKLEDSAMYFCASSQDRGYDQPQHFGDGTRLSIL.

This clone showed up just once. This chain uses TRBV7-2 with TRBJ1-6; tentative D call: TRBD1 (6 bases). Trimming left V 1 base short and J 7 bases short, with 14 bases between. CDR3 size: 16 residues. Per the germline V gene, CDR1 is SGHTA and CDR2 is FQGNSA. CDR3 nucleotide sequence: TGTGCCAGCAGCTTAGAAACAGGGCGAGGGAATTCACCCCTCCACTTT. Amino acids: CASSLETGRGNSPLHF.

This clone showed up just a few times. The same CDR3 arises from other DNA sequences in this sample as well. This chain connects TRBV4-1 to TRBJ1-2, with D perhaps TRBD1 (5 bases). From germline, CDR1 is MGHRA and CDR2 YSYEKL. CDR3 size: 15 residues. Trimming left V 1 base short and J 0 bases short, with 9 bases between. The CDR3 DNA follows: TGCGCCAGCAGCCAAGTTGGGGGGGCTAACTATGGCTACACCTTC. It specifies CASSQVGGANYGYTF.

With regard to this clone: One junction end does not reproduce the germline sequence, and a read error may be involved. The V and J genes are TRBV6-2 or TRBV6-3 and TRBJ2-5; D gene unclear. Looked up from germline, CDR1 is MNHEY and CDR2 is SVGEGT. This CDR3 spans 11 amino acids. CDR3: CASSYQETQYF. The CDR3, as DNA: TGTGCCAGCAGTTACCAGGAGACCCAGTACTTC.

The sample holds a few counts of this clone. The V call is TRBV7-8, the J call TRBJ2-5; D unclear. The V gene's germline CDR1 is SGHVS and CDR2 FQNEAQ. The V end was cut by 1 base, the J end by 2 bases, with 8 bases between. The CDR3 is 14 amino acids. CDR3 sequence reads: CASSLGRQQETQYF. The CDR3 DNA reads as TGTGCCAGCAGCTTAGGCAGACAACAAGAGACCCAGTACTTC.

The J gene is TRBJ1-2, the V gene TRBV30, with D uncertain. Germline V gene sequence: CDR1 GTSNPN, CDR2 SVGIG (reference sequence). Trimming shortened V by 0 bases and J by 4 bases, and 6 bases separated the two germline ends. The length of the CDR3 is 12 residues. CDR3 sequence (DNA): TGTGCCTGGAGTGTTTTCGGCTATGGCTACACCTTC. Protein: CAWSVFGYGYTF.

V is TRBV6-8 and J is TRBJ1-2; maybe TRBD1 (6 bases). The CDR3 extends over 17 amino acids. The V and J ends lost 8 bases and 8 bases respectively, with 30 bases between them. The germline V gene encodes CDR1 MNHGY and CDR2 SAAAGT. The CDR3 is CASCRGREAPPSRGYTF. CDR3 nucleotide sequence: TGTGCCAGCTGCAGGGGCAGGGAAGCCCCCCCTTCGAGGGGCTACACCTTC.

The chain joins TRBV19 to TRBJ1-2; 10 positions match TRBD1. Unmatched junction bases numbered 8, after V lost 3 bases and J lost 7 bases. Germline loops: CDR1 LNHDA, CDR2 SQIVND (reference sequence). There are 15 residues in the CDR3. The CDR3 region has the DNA TGTGCCAGTAGTATTGGAGACAGGGGGCTTTCTGGCTACACCTTC. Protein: CASSIGDRGLSGYTF. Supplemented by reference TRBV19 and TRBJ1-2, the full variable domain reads DGGITQSPKYLFRKEGQNVTLSCEQNLNHDAMYWYRQDPGQGLRLIYYSQIVNDFQKGDIAEGYSVSREKKESFPLTVTSAQKNPTAFYLCASSIGDRGLSGYTFGSGTRLTVV.

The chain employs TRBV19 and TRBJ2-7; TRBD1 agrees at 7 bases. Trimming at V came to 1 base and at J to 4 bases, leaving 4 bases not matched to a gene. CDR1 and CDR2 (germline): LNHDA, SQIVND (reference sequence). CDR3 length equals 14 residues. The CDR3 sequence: CASSIAGTDYEQYF. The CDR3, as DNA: TGTGCCAGTAGTATAGCCGGGACAGATTACGAGCAGTACTTC.

CDR3 amino acids: CASSYLGVGTQYF. CDR3 sequence (DNA): TGTGCCAGCAGCTACCTCGGGGTCGGGACCCAGTACTTC. The chain has TRBV5-4 and TRBJ2-5; D is perhaps TRBD2 (5 bases). Looked up from germline, CDR1 is SGHNT and CDR2 is YYREEE (reference sequence). CDR3 length equals 13 residues. V lost 3 bases, J lost 7 bases, and 13 bases lay in between.

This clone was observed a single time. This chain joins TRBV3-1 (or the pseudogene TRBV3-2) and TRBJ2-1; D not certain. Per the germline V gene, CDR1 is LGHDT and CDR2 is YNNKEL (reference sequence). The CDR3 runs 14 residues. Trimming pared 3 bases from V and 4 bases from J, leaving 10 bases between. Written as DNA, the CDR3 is TGTGCCAGCAGCCATGGAGACGGTTACAATGAGCAGTTCTTC. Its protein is CASSHGDGYNEQFF.

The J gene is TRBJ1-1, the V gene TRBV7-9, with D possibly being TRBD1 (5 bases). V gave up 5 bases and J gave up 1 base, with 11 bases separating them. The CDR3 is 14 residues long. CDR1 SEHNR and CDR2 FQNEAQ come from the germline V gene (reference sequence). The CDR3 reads CASSPYGGNTEAFF. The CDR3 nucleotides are TGTGCCAGCAGCCCCTACGGGGGGAACACTGAAGCTTTCTTT.

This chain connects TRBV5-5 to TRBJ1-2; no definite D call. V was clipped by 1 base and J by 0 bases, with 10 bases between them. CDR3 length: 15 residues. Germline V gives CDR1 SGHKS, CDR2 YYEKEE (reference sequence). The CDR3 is CASSLIGSTNYGYTF. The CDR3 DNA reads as TGTGCCAGCAGCTTGATTGGTAGTACTAACTATGGCTACACCTTC.